Listed here are 21 T cell receptor beta chains from one sample, sequenced in a study of T-cell reconstitution after alpha-beta-depleted transplantation in children listed by TCRdb under 2016. Taken with the paper, the label for treatment or condition translates to: allogeneic hematopoietic cell transplantation with graft depleted of TCRalphabeta T cells and CD19 B cells. Library creation used PCR. For sequencing, an Illumina HiSeq 2500 was employed. Molecular barcoding was employed in the preparation of TCR libraries, with unique molecular identifiers being used to normalize TCRbeta repertoire quantification. TCRdb applied fastp at Q25 and MiXCR to the public reads, then kept only in-frame beta chains. Entries are consolidated by CDR3 protein sequence, retaining the most common genes and DNA. Here the sample has under 750,000 distinct CDR3 sequences; 23% occur a single time. The top ten clonotypes cover roughly an eighth of the sample.

Sequencing was performed on PBMCs, mostly from graft donor cells, taken 360 days after TCRalphabeta/CD19-depleted stem cell transplant. The source of these receptors is a boy under three years old who had a stem cell transplant for acute myeloid leukemia, so the T cells may come from the graft donor.

This chain connects TRBV28 to TRBJ2-7; no clear D gene. Germline V lookup: CDR1 MDHEN, CDR2 SYDVKM. The CDR3 runs 14 residues. CDR3 loop: CASSLGGGAILHAV. For the CDR3, the DNA is TGTGCCAGCAGTTTAGGCGGTGGTGCAATCTTGCATGCCGTC.

This clonotype was counted a few times. V gene TRBV20-1 combines with J gene TRBJ2-1; 11 nucleotides match TRBD2. The CDR3 contains 17 residues. Germline loops: CDR1 DFQATT, CDR2 SNEGSKA (reference sequence). J lost 0 bases, V lost 3 bases, and 7 bases had no gene match. CDR3 DNA: TGCAGTGCTAGCGGTCCTAGCGGGAGGAGCTCCTACAATGAGCAGTTCTTC. It codes for CSASGPSGRSSYNEQFF.

V usage is TRBV5-1 and J usage is TRBJ2-5; 7 nucleotides line up with TRBD1. V dropped 6 bases and J dropped 2; count of bases not matched to a gene: 7. The germline V gene encodes CDR1 SGHRS and CDR2 YFSETQ. This CDR3 contains 14 residues. The CDR3 loop reads CASTSGTVQETQYF. Written as DNA, the CDR3 is TGCGCCAGCACCTCCGGGACAGTGCAAGAGACCCAGTACTTC.

Concerning this clonotype itself: The conserved phenylalanine or tryptophan normally closing the CDR3 is absent here, so this likely arose from a read error. The chain has TRBV12-3 or TRBV12-4 and TRBJ1-2; tentatively, D is TRBD1 (6 bases). Trimming pared 10 bases from V and 8 bases from J, leaving 14 bases between. The CDR3 is made up of 11 amino acids. The CDR3 DNA reads TGTGCCATAAACAGGGCGGGAGGCTACACCTCC. Amino acid sequence: CAINRAGGYTS.

A few counts support this clonotype. The chain uses TRBV7-2 and TRBJ2-3, with D hard to call. CDR3 length equals 13 residues. Germline values: CDR1 SGHTA, CDR2 FQGNSA. V gave up 5 bases and J gave up 10 bases, with 16 bases separating them. The CDR3 here is CASSKGLAGAQYF. DNA for the CDR3: TGTGCCAGCAGCAAGGGCTTAGCCGGTGCGCAGTATTTT.

This clonotype has a count of ten or more. The rearrangement joins TRBV15 to TRBJ2-3; TRBD2 is a possible D gene (5 bases). This CDR3 region has 17 residues. Germline CDR1 reads LNHNV; CDR2 reads YYDKDF (reference sequence). V lost 0 bases and J 1 base, leaving 14 bases between the germline ends. The CDR3 reads CATSRDLGGRGTDTQYF. The CDR3 DNA sequence: TGTGCCACCAGCAGAGATTTGGGTGGGCGGGGCACAGATACGCAGTATTTT.

The V gene is TRBV6-5, the J gene TRBJ2-2, with a possible D match to TRBD2 (5 bases). CDR3 length: 15 residues. Between the trimmed V and J ends, which lost 2 bases and 1 base, there was a span of 8 bases. Germline CDR1 MNHEY, CDR2 SVGAGI. CDR3 sequence reads: CASSYHGVNTGELFF. CDR3 DNA sequence: TGTGCCAGCAGTTACCACGGGGTGAACACCGGGGAGCTGTTTTTT.

The chain has TRBV18 and TRBJ1-1; no firm D call. Looked up from germline, CDR1 is KGHSH and CDR2 is LQKENI. V lost 1 base, J lost 7 bases, and 19 bases lay in between. This CDR3 is built from 16 residues. The CDR3 here is CASSPQGLGMGDEAFF. DNA of the CDR3: TGTGCCAGCTCACCACAGGGCCTGGGCATGGGTGATGAAGCTTTCTTT. The full variable domain, rest sourced from reference TRBV18 and TRBJ1-1, is NAGVMQNPRHLVRRRGQEARLRCSPMKGHSHVYWYRQLPEEGLKFMVYLQKENIIDESGMPKERFSAEFPKEGPSILRIQQVVRGDSAAYFCASSPQGLGMGDEAFFGQGTRLTVV.

The table lists this clonotype with a few counts. The chain has TRBV20-1 and TRBJ1-1; D is perhaps TRBD1 (6 bases). V gave up 3 bases and J gave up 5 bases, with 13 bases separating them. The CDR3 is made up of 13 amino acids. Per germline, CDR1 DFQATT and CDR2 SNEGSKA (reference sequence). The DNA of the CDR3 is TGCAGTGCTAGCCTAACAGGGACGACTGAAGCTTTCTTT. Translated: CSASLTGTTEAFF.

This clonotype has a handful of counts. The chain is built from TRBV20-1 and TRBJ2-1, with 7 bases lining up with TRBD2. The CDR3 is 10 amino acids. Germline CDR1 reads DFQATT; CDR2 reads SNEGSKA (reference sequence). The DNA of the CDR3 is TGCAGCGGGGGAGGGAATGAGCAGTTCTTC. Its protein product is CSGGGNEQFF.

There are a few counts of this clonotype. The chain has TRBV28 and TRBJ2-3, with TRBD2 matching 9 bases. J gave up 3 bases and V 3 bases, and 13 bases lay outside the gene matches. The germline gives CDR1 MDHEN, CDR2 SYDVKM. The CDR3 extends over 18 amino acids. The CDR3, as DNA: TGTGCCAGCAGTTTCGGACCTAGCGGGGCCCGGCGAACAGATACGCAGTATTTT. Protein sequence: CASSFGPSGARRTDTQYF.

This clonotype was recorded many times. The V and J genes are TRBV7-8 and TRBJ2-7, with TRBD1 identical over 8 bases. The length of the CDR3 is 16 residues. Trimming at V came to 5 bases and at J to 5 bases, leaving 14 bases not matched to a gene. From germline, CDR1 is SGHVS and CDR2 FQNEAQ. CDR3 residues: CASSPYGDRMVDEQYV. The CDR3 DNA sequence: TGTGCCAGCAGCCCTTACGGGGACAGGATGGTCGACGAGCAGTACGTC.

There are many counts of this clonotype. This chain uses TRBV27 with TRBJ2-2; a possible D gene is TRBD2 (6 bases). The germline V and J ends were trimmed by 3 bases and 5 bases, with 13 bases remaining between them. Germline V gives CDR1 MNHEY, CDR2 SMNVEV (reference sequence). The CDR3 totals 15 residues. In nucleotides, the CDR3 is TGTGCCAGCAGTTTGGGGACTTTACGGACCGGGGAGCTGTTTTTT. This sequence encodes CASSLGTLRTGELFF.

This clonotype was seen repeatedly, ten times or more. This chain uses TRBV20-1 with TRBJ1-2, with D hard to call. Germline V lookup: CDR1 DFQATT, CDR2 SNEGSKA (reference sequence). The CDR3 consists of 9 residues. V lost 4 bases and J 5 bases, leaving 2 bases between the germline ends. DNA of the CDR3: TGCAGTGCTATGTATGGCTACACCTTC. This translates into CSAMYGYTF.

The V and J genes are TRBV19 and TRBJ2-3; 11 bases match TRBD2. The CDR3 contains 14 residues. Germline CDR1 and CDR2: LNHDA and SQIVND (reference sequence). V lost 8 bases, J lost 4 bases, and 5 bases stayed unmatched. The CDR3 region has the DNA TGTGCCAGTCGTAGCGGGGGGGCGTCAGATACGCAGTATTTT. It translates to CASRSGGASDTQYF.

The rearrangement uses TRBV12-3 or TRBV12-4 and TRBJ1-2; 10 nucleotides match TRBD1. V dropped 6 bases and J dropped 6; count of bases not matched to a gene: 10. CDR3 size: 15 residues. This CDR3 reads CASSPGYGTGDGYTF. The CDR3, as DNA: TGTGCCAGCAGCCCCGGATATGGGACAGGGGATGGCTACACCTTC.

This clonotype has more than one count but fewer than ten. This chain joins TRBV25-1 and TRBJ2-5; TRBD1 or TRBD2 may be the D gene (6 bases each). Germline CDR1 MGHDK, CDR2 SYGVNS. Trimming removed 6 bases from V and 7 bases from J, with 15 bases in between. This CDR3 has 13 residues. The CDR3 bases are TGTGCCAGCAGGTTAGGGGGGAGTCTGACCCAGTACTTC. Translation gives CASRLGGSLTQYF.

This clonotype appeared once. The chain carries TRBV4-2 and TRBJ1-5, with 7 bases fitting TRBD1. After removal of 4 bases from V and 4 bases from J, the junction contained 7 bases not matched to a gene. The V gene's germline CDR1 is LGHNA and CDR2 YNFKEQ. CDR3 length: 15 residues. The CDR3 nucleotides are TGTGCCAGCAGCCGCACAGGGGATCCTAATCAGCCCCAGCATTTT. Encoded protein: CASSRTGDPNQPQHF.

The rearrangement links TRBV20-1 to TRBJ2-7, with 7 bases lining up with TRBD2. The germline V gene encodes CDR1 DFQATT and CDR2 SNEGSKA (reference sequence). V shed 7 bases and J 1 base; nucleotides not matched to a gene: 13. This CDR3 is built from 15 residues. This chain's CDR3 is CSVTSLTSLSYEQYF. The CDR3 region has the DNA TGCAGTGTTACGTCCCTGACTAGCTTATCCTACGAGCAGTACTTC.

A remark on this clonotype: A read error may account for a junction end that differs from germline. Here the CDR3 DNA reads TGCGCCAGCAGCTCCCAACAGGGGGTGAATACTGAAGCTTTCTTT. It translates to CASSSQQGVNTEAFF. J is TRBJ1-1 and V is TRBV4-1, with 8 bases identical to TRBD1. This CDR3 is built from 15 residues. Germline lookup yields CDR1 MGHRA and CDR2 YSYEKL.

This clonotype was counted between two and nine times. The chain uses TRBV6-1 and TRBJ2-5; D possibly corresponds to TRBD1 (6 bases). Germline assignment: CDR1 MNHNS and CDR2 SASEGT. This CDR3 spans 15 amino acids. The V gene lost 6 bases and the J gene lost 4 bases, with 18 bases spanning the gap. The CDR3 DNA is TGTGCCAGCAGCATATTGCCATCCAGGGGAGAGACCCAGTACTTC. Residues: CASSILPSRGETQYF.